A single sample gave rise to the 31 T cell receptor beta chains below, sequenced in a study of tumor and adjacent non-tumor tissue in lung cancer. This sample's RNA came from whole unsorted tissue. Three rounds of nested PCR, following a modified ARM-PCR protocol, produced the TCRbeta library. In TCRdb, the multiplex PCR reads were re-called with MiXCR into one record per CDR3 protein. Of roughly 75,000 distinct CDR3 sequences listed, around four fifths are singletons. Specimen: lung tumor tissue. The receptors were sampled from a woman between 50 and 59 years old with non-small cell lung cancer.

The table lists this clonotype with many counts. The CDR3 loop is CSVRSASYEQYF. In nucleotides, the CDR3 is TGCAGCGTCAGAAGCGCTTCTTACGAGCAGTACTTC. V gene TRBV29-1 combines with J gene TRBJ2-7; unclear D gene. The CDR3 spans 12 residues. Germline assignment: CDR1 SQVTM and CDR2 ANQGSEA. V lost 6 bases to trimming and J lost 4 bases, with 13 bases between them.

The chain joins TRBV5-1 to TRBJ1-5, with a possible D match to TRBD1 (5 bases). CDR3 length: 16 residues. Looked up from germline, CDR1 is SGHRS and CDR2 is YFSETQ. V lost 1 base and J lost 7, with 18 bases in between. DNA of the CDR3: TGCGCCAGCAGCTTGTTCCCCCCGACAGAGGAACAGCCCCAGCATTTT. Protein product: CASSLFPPTEEQPQHF.

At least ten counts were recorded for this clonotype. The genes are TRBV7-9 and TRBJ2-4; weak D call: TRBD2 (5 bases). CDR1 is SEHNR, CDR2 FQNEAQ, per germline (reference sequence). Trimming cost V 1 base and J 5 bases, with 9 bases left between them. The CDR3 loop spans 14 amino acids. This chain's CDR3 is CASSLGGLQNIQYF. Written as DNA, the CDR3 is TGTGCCAGCAGCTTAGGAGGACTGCAAAACATTCAGTACTTC.

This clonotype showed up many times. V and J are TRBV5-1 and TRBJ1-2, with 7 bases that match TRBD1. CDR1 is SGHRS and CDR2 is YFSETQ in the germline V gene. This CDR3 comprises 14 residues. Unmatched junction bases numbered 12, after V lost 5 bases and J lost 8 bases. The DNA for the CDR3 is TGCGCCAGCAGAATCGGGACAGACGATATCGGCTACACCTTC. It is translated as CASRIGTDDIGYTF.

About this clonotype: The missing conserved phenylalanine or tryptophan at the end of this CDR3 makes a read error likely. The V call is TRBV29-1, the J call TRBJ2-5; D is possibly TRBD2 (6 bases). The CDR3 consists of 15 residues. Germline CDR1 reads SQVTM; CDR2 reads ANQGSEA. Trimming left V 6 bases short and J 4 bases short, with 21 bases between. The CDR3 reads CSVGGMIGDAETQYI. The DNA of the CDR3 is TGCAGCGTCGGAGGGATGATAGGGGATGCAGAGACCCAGTACATC.

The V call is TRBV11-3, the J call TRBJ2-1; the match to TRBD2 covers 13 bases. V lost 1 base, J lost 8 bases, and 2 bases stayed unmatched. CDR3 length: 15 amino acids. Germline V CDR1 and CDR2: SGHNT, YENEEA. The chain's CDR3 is CASSLGTSGSDEQFF. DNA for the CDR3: TGTGCCAGCAGCTTAGGGACTAGCGGGAGTGATGAGCAGTTCTTC.

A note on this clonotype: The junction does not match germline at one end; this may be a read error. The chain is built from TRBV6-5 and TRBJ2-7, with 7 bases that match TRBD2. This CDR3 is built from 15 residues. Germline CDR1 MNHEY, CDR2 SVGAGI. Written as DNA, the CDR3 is TGTACCAGCAGTCCGCCGGGAGGAGAGGCTACGGAGCAGTACTTC. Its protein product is CTSSPPGGEATEQYF.

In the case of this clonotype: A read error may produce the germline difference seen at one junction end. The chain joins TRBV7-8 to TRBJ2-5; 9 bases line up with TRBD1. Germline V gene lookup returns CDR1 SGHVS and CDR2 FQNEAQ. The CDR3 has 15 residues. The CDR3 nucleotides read TGTGCCAGCAGTGTTGGGACAGGGAGAGAAGAGACCCATTACTTC. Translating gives CASSVGTGREETHYF.

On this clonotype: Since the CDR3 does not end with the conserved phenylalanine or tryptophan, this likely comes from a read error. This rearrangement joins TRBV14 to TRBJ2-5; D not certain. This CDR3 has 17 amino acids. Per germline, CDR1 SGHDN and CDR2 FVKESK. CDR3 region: CTSSQGRVLLWEETQYI. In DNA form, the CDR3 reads TGTACCAGCAGCCAAGGCCGGGTCCTACTCTGGGAAGAGACCCAGTACATC.

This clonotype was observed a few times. Here the CDR3 DNA reads TGTGCCAGCAGCGTAGGGGGCCGGGGGACCCAAGAGACCCAGTACTTC. As protein: CASSVGGRGTQETQYF. The V call is TRBV9, the J call TRBJ2-5; D perhaps matches TRBD2 (6 bases). V was shortened by 0 bases and J by 1 base, with 13 bases between the two germline ends. The germline gives CDR1 SGDLS, CDR2 YYNGEE. This CDR3 is 16 amino acids long.

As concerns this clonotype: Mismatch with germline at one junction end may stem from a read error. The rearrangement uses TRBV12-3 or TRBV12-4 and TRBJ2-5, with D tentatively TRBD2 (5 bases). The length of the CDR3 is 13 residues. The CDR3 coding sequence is TGTGCCAGCAGCACGGGAATCAGAGAGACTCAGTACTTC. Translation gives CASSTGIRETQYF.

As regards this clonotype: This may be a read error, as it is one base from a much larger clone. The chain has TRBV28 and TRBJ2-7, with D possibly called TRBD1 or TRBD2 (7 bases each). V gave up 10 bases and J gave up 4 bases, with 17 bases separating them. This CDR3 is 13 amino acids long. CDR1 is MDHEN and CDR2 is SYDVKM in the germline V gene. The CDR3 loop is CATQGGRSYEQYF. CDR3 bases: TGTGCCACCCAGGGGGGGAGGAGTTACGAGCAGTACTTC.

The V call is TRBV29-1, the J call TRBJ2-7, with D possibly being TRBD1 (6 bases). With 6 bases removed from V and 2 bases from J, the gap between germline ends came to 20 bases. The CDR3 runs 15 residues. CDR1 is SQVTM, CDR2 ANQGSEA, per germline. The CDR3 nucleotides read TGCAGCGTCGTAGCCCGGCAGGGGTTGACCTACGAGCAGTACTTC. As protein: CSVVARQGLTYEQYF.

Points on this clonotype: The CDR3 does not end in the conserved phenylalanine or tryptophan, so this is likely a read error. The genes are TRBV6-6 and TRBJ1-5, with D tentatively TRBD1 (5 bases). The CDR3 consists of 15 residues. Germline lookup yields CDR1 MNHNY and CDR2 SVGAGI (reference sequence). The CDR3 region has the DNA TGTGTCAGCAGTTACGGCCAGGGTACTAATCAGCCCCAGCATCTT. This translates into CVSSYGQGTNQPQHL.

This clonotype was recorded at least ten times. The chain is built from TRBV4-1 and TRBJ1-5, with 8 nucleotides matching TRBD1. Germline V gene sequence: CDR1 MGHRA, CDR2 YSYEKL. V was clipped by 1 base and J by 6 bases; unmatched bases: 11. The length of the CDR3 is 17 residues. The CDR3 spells CASSQGSTGGAGQPQHF. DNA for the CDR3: TGCGCCAGCAGCCAAGGGTCCACAGGGGGAGCGGGTCAGCCCCAGCATTTT.

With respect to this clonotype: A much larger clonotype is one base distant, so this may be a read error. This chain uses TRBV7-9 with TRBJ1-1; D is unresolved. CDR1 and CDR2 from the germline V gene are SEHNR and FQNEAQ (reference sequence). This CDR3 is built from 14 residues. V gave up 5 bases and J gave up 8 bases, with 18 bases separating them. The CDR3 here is CASSVEPVVREAFF. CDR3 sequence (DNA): TGTGCCAGCAGCGTAGAGCCTGTGGTGCGGGAAGCTTTCTTT.

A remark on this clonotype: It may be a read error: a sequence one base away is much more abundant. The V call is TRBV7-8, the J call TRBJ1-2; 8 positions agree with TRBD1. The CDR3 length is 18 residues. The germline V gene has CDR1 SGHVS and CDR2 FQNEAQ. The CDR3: CASNLRTGTGGSIYGYTF. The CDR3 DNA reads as TGTGCCAGCAACTTAAGAACCGGGACAGGAGGATCCATCTATGGCTACACCTTC.

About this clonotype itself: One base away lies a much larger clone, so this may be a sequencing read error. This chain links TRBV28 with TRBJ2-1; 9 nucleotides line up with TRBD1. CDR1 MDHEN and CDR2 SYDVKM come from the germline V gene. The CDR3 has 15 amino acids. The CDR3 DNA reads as TGTGCCAGCATCGACGGATGGACAGGGGTGGATGAGCAGCTCTTC. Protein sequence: CASIDGWTGVDEQLF.

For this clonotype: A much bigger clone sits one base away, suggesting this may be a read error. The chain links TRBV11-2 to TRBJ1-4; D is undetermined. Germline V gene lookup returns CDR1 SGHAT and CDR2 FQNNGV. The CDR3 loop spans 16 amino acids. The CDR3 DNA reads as TGTGTCAGCAGCATGACTCCAGGAGGAACAAATGAAAAACTGTTTTTT. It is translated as CVSSMTPGGTNEKLFF.

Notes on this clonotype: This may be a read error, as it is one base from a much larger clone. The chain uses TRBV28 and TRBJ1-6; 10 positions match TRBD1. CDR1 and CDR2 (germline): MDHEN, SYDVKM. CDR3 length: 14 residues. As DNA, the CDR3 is TGTGCCAACAGTTGGAGACAGGGGGCATCACCCCTCCACTTT. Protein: CANSWRQGASPLHF.

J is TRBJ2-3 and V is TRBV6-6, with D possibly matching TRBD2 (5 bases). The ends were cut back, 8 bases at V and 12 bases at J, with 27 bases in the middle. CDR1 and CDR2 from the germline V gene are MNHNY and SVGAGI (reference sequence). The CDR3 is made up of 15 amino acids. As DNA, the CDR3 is TGTGCCAGCGGATATAGAGACTACCGCACAGAAGCACAGTATTTT. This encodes CASGYRDYRTEAQYF.

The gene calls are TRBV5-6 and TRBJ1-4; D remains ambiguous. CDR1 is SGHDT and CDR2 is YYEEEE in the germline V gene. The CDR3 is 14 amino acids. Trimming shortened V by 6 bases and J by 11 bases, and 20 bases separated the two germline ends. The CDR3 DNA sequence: TGTGCCAGCACCACCGGGAGGTTGGAAGGGAAACTGTTTTTT. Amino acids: CASTTGRLEGKLFF.

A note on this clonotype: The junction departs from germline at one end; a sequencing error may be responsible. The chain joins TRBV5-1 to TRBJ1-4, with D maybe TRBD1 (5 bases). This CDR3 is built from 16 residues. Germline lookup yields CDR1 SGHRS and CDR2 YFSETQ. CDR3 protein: CASGPGGTATNEKRFF. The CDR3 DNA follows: TGCGCCAGCGGTCCGGGTGGGACTGCAACTAATGAAAAACGGTTTTTT.

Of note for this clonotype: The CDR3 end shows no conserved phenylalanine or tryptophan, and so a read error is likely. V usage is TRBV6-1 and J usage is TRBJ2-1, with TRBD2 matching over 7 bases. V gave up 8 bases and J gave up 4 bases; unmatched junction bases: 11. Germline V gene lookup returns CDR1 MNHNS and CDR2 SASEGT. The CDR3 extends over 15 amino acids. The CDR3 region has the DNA TGTGCCAGCCTCCTTACTAGCGACGGATACAATGAGCAGTTCTTA. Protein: CASLLTSDGYNEQFL.

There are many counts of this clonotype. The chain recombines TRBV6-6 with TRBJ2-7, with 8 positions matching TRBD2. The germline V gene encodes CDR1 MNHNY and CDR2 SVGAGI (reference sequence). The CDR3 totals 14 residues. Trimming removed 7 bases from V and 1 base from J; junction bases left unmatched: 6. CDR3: CASTTGTSSYEQYF. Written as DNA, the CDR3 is TGTGCCAGCACCACCGGGACTAGTTCCTACGAGCAGTACTTC.

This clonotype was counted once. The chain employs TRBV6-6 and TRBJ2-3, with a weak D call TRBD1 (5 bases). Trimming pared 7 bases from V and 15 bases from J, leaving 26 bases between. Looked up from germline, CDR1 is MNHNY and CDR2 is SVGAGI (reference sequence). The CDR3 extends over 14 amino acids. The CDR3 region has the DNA TGTGCCAGCATCGAAGACAGTACCACAGATACGCGCTATTTT. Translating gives CASIEDSTTDTRYF.

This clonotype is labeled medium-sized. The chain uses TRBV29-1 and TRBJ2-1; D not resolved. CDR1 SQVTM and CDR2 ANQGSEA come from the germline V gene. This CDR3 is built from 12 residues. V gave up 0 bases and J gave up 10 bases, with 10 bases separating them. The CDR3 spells CSVEEKGREQFF. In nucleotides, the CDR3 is TGCAGCGTTGAAGAAAAAGGGCGGGAGCAGTTCTTC.

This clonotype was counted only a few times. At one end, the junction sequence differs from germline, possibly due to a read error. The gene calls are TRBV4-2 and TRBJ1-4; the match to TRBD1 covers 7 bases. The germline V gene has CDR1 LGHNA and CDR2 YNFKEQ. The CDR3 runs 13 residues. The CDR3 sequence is CTSSQRQGEKLFF. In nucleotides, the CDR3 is TGTACCAGTAGCCAGCGACAGGGTGAAAAACTGTTTTTT.

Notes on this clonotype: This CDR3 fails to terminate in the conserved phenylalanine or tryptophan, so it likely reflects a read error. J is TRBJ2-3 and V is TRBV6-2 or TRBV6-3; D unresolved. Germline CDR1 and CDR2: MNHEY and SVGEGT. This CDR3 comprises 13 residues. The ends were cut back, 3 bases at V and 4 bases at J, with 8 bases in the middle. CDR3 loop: CASSYAEPDTQYI. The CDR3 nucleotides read TGTGCCAGCAGTTATGCCGAACCAGATACGCAGTATATT.

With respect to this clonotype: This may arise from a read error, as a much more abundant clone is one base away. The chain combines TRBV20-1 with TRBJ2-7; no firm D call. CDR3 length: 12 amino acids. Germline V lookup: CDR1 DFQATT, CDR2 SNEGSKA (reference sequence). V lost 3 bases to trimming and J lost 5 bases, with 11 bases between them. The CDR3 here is CSASNRKNEQYF. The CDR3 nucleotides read TGCAGTGCTAGCAACCGAAAGAACGAGCAGTACTTC.

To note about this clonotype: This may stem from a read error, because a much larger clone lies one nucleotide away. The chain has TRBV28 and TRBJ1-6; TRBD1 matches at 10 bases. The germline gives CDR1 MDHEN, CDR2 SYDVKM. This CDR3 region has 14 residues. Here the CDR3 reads CASSWRQGASPLYF. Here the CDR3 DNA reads TGTGCCAGCAGTTGGAGACAGGGGGCATCACCCCTCTACTTT.